Given below is one T cell receptor (beta chain) in context. Measured with immunoSEQ multiplex PCR; TCRdb has only the in-frame clones, and not every one. The sample shows about 180,000 clones, over 60% of them seen only once. This sample was included in a study of blood T cell repertoires in COVID-19. Germline-derived CDR1 and CDR2 are LGHDT and YNNKEL (reference sequence). This CDR3 is 15 amino acids long. V shed 1 base and J shed 4 bases, with 13 bases lying between them. The chain is built from TRBV3-1 (or the pseudogene TRBV3-2) and TRBJ1-2; D may be TRBD1 (6 bases). Sample: peripheral blood. The receptor was derived from a woman between 65 and 79 years old with acute or convalescent COVID-19. In DNA form, the CDR3 reads TGTGCCAGCAGCCAAGTGGACAGAGGGTTCTATGGCTACACCTTC. Translating it yields CASSQVDRGFYGYTF.